The 6 T cell receptor beta chains reported below all come from one sample, sequenced in a study of T cells in Graves' hyperthyroidism and ophthalmopathy. RNA transcripts provided the source from which TCR beta CDR3 regions were amplified. HTBI primers were the set used in a first-round RT-PCR of the TCR CDR3. TCRdb re-called the multiplex PCR reads through MiXCR, storing one row per CDR3 protein. The sample carries about 720,000 distinct CDR3 sequences, about a sixth recorded once. The sample consisted of blood. Receptors originate from a man aged 18 to 35 with Graves' hyperthyroidism.

This chain uses TRBV9 with TRBJ2-2; TRBD2 matches 9 bases. V shed 4 bases and J 5 bases; nucleotides not matched to a gene: 9. The germline gives CDR1 SGDLS, CDR2 YYNGEE. This CDR3 is 16 amino acids long. CDR3 sequence reads: CASSPRGTSNTGELFF. The DNA of the CDR3 is TGTGCCAGCAGCCCCAGGGGGACTAGCAATACCGGGGAGCTGTTTTTT.

In its sample, this clonotype was seen many times. V and J are TRBV19 and TRBJ1-1; D ambiguous. V was shortened by 5 bases and J by 4 bases, with 17 bases between the two germline ends. CDR3 length: 15 residues. Germline CDR1 LNHDA, CDR2 SQIVND (reference sequence). The CDR3 DNA is TGTGCCAGTAGTGGATGGACGCCCGGCGGCACTGAAGCTTTCTTT. It is translated as CASSGWTPGGTEAFF. The full variable domain, completed using reference TRBV19 and TRBJ1-1, is DGGITQSPKYLFRKEGQNVTLSCEQNLNHDAMYWYRQDPGQGLRLIYYSQIVNDFQKGDIAEGYSVSREKKESFPLTVTSAQKNPTAFYLCASSGWTPGGTEAFFGQGTRLTVV.

This clonotype was detected only a few times. The gene calls are TRBV5-6 and TRBJ1-6, with a possible D match to TRBD1 (5 bases). This CDR3 spans 17 amino acids. The germline V and J ends were trimmed by 6 bases and 5 bases, with 21 bases remaining between them. Per germline, CDR1 SGHDT and CDR2 YYEEEE. Here the CDR3 reads CASKNSIRDGDNSPLHF. The CDR3 DNA reads as TGTGCCAGCAAAAATTCGATCCGGGACGGAGATAATTCACCCCTCCACTTT.

CDR3 sequence reads: CATSDPGQGDTEAFF. DNA of the CDR3: TGTGCCACCAGTGATCCGGGACAGGGTGACACTGAAGCTTTCTTT. V gene TRBV24-1 combines with J gene TRBJ1-1, with 9 bases that match TRBD1. J lost 3 bases, V lost 3 bases, and 4 bases had no gene match. The CDR3 has 15 amino acids. CDR1 and CDR2 from the germline V gene are KGHDR and SFDVKD.

V and J are TRBV28 and TRBJ1-1; the D gene is possibly TRBD1 (5 bases). CDR1 MDHEN and CDR2 SYDVKM come from the germline V gene. Deletions cut 8 bases from V and 4 bases from J, with 14 bases between. The CDR3 loop spans 13 amino acids. The CDR3 here is CASLPRQGTEAFF. CDR3 coding DNA: TGTGCCAGCCTCCCCAGGCAGGGCACTGAAGCTTTCTTT.

This clonotype was seen repeatedly, ten times or more. The genes are TRBV5-1 and TRBJ1-1; 8 bases match TRBD1. Germline V gives CDR1 SGHRS, CDR2 YFSETQ. V was clipped by 4 bases and J by 0 bases; unmatched bases: 8. The CDR3 extends over 16 amino acids. The CDR3 nucleotides are TGCGCCAGCAGCCTCTGGACAGGGTTGATGAACACTGAAGCTTTCTTT. It codes for CASSLWTGLMNTEAFF.